The 13 T cell receptor beta chains below were found in one sample sequenced in a study of blood T cell repertoires in COVID-19. Sequencing used immunoSEQ multiplex PCR; TCRdb keeps in-frame clones, though not all of them. This repertoire shows approximately 150,000 clones, roughly 84% found once; its top ten account for about 7%. Sequenced material: peripheral blood. These receptors all come from a woman in her forties or fifties in a cohort sampled during active or convalescent COVID-19.

This chain joins TRBV25-1 and TRBJ2-7; 9 bases are a match to TRBD1. The germline V gene has CDR1 MGHDK and CDR2 SYGVNS. The V segment lost 8 bases and the J segment 2 bases; nucleotides outside the gene matches: 13. CDR3 length: 16 amino acids. The CDR3 loop is CASGSGTGPKTYEQYF. Written as DNA, the CDR3 is TGTGCCAGCGGATCCGGGACAGGGCCGAAGACCTACGAGCAGTACTTC.

This clone was seen at least ten times. The chain joins TRBV5-4 to TRBJ1-2, with TRBD1 identical over 10 bases. The V segment lost 3 bases and the J segment 8 bases; nucleotides outside the gene matches: 4. Per germline, CDR1 SGHNT and CDR2 YYREEE (reference sequence). CDR3 length: 13 residues. The CDR3 loop reads CASSSDRGEGYTF. The CDR3 DNA reads as TGTGCCAGCAGCTCGGACAGGGGGGAAGGCTACACCTTC.

V gene TRBV5-1 combines with J gene TRBJ1-4; 7 bases are shared with TRBD1. The CDR3 extends over 15 amino acids. Germline assignment: CDR1 SGHRS and CDR2 YFSETQ. V was pared by 5 bases and J by 5 bases, with 9 bases of the junction left unmatched. This CDR3 is CASSSGQVVNEKLFF. In DNA, the CDR3 is TGCGCCAGCAGTTCTGGACAGGTGGTGAATGAAAAACTGTTTTTT.

Only one count was recorded for this clone. The chain employs TRBV7-8 and TRBJ2-4; no clear D. This CDR3 has 15 residues. CDR1 and CDR2 from the germline V gene are SGHVS and FQNEAQ. Trimming took off 4 bases at V and 5 bases at J, with 15 bases between the two ends. CDR3 DNA sequence: TGTGCCAGCAGCTCCAATCAGCAGGCACAAAACATTCAGTACTTC. Its translation: CASSSNQQAQNIQYF.

The V gene is TRBV3-1 (or the pseudogene TRBV3-2), the J gene TRBJ2-5, with D perhaps TRBD1 (7 bases). Germline CDR1 LGHDT, CDR2 YNNKEL (reference sequence). Trimming stripped 11 bases from V and 4 bases from J, with 23 bases between. This CDR3 is 15 amino acids long. Here the CDR3 reads CAARTGGVRPETQYF. The DNA of the CDR3 is TGTGCCGCGAGGACAGGAGGGGTGCGCCCAGAGACCCAGTACTTC.

This clone was counted only a few times. V usage is TRBV5-1 and J usage is TRBJ1-1; D is perhaps TRBD1 (5 bases). The germline CDR1 and CDR2 sequences are SGHRS and YFSETQ. Trimming took off 4 bases at V and 3 bases at J, with 13 bases between the two ends. There are 14 residues in the CDR3. This CDR3 is CASSPSREDTEAFF. DNA of the CDR3: TGCGCCAGCAGCCCCTCCAGGGAAGACACTGAAGCTTTCTTT.

The CDR3 loop reads CASSLAGRAGSLSRETQYF. The CDR3, as DNA: TGCGCCAGCAGCTTGGCCGGGCGGGCGGGCAGTCTTTCGCGAGAGACCCAGTACTTC. The chain employs TRBV5-1 and TRBJ2-5; tentative D call: TRBD2 (5 bases). Trimming removed 0 bases from V and 4 bases from J, with 25 bases in between. The CDR3 runs to 19 residues. Germline CDR1 and CDR2: SGHRS and YFSETQ.

The rearrangement joins TRBV6-5 to TRBJ1-2; possibly TRBD1 for D (5 bases). The length of the CDR3 is 15 residues. CDR1 MNHEY and CDR2 SVGAGI come from the germline V gene. Trimming removed 2 bases from V and 4 bases from J, with 14 bases in between. The CDR3 nucleotides are TGTGCCAGCAGTTACGATGGGGGGGGGATCTATGGCTACACCTTC. Its protein is CASSYDGGGIYGYTF.

The chain carries TRBV6-4 and TRBJ1-2; 7 bases line up with TRBD1. Germline-derived CDR1 and CDR2 are MRHNA and SNTAGT. J gave up 4 bases and V 5 bases, and 10 bases lay outside the gene matches. CDR3 length equals 15 residues. CDR3: CASSPLPQGGYGYTF. CDR3 in DNA: TGTGCCAGCAGTCCTCTCCCCCAGGGGGGCTATGGCTACACCTTC.

This chain uses TRBV28 with TRBJ2-5; TRBD2 aligns across 7 bases. Germline values: CDR1 MDHEN, CDR2 SYDVKM. V lost 7 bases, J lost 1 base, and 3 bases stayed unmatched. CDR3 length equals 13 residues. CDR3 loop: CASTPGGQETQYF. The CDR3 DNA sequence: TGTGCCAGCACCCCGGGGGGCCAAGAGACCCAGTACTTC.

J is TRBJ1-1 and V is TRBV13, with D unresolved. Trimming cost V 0 bases and J 8 bases, with 10 bases left between them. The germline CDR1 and CDR2 sequences are PRHDT and FYEKMQ (reference sequence). CDR3 length equals 13 residues. The CDR3 sequence: CASSLGQVREAFF. Written as DNA, the CDR3 is TGTGCCAGCAGCTTAGGTCAGGTAAGAGAAGCTTTCTTT.

The chain recombines TRBV4-3 with TRBJ1-2; 7 positions agree with TRBD1. The CDR3 extends over 14 amino acids. V dropped 5 bases and J dropped 8; count of bases not matched to a gene: 11. Germline values: CDR1 LGHNA, CDR2 YSLEER. CDR3 sequence (DNA): TGCGCCAGCAGCGCGACAGGGTACTCAAGGGGCTACACCTTC. It is translated as CASSATGYSRGYTF.

This clone was detected only once. In DNA form, the CDR3 reads TGTGCCAGCAGCCCACGGGGCAATCAGCCCCAGCATTTT. Translating gives CASSPRGNQPQHF. The chain uses TRBV28 and TRBJ1-5; D is uncertain. This CDR3 is 13 amino acids long. Germline V gene lookup returns CDR1 MDHEN and CDR2 SYDVKM. The V and J ends lost 6 bases and 2 bases respectively, with 8 bases between them.